The clone carrying this TCR beta chain has just a few counts. CDR1 is MGHRA, CDR2 YSYEKL, per germline. The CDR3 is 17 residues long. V lost 3 bases, J lost 7 bases, and 10 bases stayed unmatched. The data stem from a study of blood T cell repertoires in COVID-19. Study-wide background: Nucleic acid was either cDNA or gDNA, and it came from T cells, B-cell-depleted T cells, or PBMCs.

The assay was immunoSEQ multiplex PCR, and TCRdb's table has in-frame clones only and misses some. Among 130,000 to 150,000 clones listed, approximately 80% were seen once. The chain recombines TRBV4-1 with TRBJ1-6, with 9 positions matching TRBD1. Source material: peripheral blood. This TCR was sampled from a human donor with acute or convalescent COVID-19. The donor label of this sample is uncertain. The CDR3 is CASSQIPAGQGNSPLHF. In DNA, the CDR3 is TGCGCCAGCAGCCAGATCCCGGCGGGACAGGGAAATTCACCCCTCCACTTT.